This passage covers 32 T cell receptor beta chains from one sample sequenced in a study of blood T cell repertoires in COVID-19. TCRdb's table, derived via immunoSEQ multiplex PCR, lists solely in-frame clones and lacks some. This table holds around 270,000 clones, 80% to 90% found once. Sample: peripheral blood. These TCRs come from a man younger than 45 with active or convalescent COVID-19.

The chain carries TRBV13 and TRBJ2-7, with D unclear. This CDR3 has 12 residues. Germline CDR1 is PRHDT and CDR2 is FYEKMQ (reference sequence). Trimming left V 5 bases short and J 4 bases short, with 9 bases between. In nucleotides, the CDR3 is TGTGCCAGCAGCCGATCAGTATACGAGCAGTACTTC. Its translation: CASSRSVYEQYF.

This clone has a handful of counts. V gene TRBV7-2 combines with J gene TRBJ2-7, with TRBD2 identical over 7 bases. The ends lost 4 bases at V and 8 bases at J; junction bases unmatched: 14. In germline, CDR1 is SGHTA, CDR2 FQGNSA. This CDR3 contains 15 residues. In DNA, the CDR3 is TGTGCCAGCAGCTATAGCGGGTCGGGTTCGCCTCAGCAGTACTTC. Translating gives CASSYSGSGSPQQYF.

The CDR3 nucleotides read TGTGCCACATCGAGGGCCGCGGGCTCCTACAATGAGCAGTTCTTC. As protein: CATSRAAGSYNEQFF. The rearrangement joins TRBV2 to TRBJ2-1; weak D call: TRBD2 (5 bases). The CDR3 spans 15 residues. Trimming stripped 10 bases from V and 0 bases from J, with 16 bases between. The germline CDR1 and CDR2 sequences are SNHLY and FYNNEI.

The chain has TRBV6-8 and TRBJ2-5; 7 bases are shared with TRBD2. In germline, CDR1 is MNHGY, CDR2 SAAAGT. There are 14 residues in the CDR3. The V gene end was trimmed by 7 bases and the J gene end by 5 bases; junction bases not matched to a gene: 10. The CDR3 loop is CASISFRGEETQYF. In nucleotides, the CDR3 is TGTGCCAGCATCTCCTTCCGGGGGGAGGAGACCCAGTACTTC.

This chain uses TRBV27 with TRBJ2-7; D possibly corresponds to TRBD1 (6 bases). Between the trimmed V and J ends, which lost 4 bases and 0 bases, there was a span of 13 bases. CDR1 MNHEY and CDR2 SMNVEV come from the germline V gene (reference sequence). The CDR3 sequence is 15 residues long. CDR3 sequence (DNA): TGTGCCAGCAGTTCGTGGGGACAACACTCCTACGAGCAGTACTTC. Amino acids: CASSSWGQHSYEQYF.

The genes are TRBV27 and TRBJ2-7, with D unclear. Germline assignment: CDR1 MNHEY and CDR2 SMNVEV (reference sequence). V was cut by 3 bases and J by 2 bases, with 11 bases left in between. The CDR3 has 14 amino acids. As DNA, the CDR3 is TGTGCCAGCAGTTTCGTTGGGCCAACCTACGAGCAGTACTTC. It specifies CASSFVGPTYEQYF.

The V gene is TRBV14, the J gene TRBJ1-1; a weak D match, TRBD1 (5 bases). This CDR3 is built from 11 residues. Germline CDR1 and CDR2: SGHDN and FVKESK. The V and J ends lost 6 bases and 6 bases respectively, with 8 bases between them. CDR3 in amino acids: CASSQTAEAFF. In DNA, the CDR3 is TGTGCCAGCAGTCAGACAGCTGAAGCTTTCTTT.

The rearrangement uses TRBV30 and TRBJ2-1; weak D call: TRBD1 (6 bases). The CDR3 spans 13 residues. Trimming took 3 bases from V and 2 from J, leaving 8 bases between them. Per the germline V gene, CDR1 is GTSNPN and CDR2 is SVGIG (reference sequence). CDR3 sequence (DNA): TGTGCCTGGAGGGGGGCTGCCTACAATGAGCAGTTCTTC. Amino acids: CAWRGAAYNEQFF.

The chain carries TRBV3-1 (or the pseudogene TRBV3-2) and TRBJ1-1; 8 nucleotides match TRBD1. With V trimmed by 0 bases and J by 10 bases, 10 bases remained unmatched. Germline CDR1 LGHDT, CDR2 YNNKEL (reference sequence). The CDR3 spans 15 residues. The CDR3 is CASSQDRQGKVGAFF. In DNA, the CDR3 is TGTGCCAGCAGCCAAGATCGACAGGGGAAAGTGGGAGCTTTCTTT.

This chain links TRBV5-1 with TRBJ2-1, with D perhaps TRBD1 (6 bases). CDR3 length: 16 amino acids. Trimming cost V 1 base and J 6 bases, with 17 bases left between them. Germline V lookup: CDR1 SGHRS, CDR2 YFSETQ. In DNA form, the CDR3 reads TGCGCCAGCAGCTTGTTAGGGGACATAGGACGCAATGAGCAGTTCTTC. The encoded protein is CASSLLGDIGRNEQFF.

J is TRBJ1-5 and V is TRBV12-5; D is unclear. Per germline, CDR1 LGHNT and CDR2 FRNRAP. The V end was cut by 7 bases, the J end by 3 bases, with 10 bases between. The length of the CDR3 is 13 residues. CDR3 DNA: TGTGCTAGTGCAGAGTACTACAATCAGCCCCAGCATTTT. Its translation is CASAEYYNQPQHF.

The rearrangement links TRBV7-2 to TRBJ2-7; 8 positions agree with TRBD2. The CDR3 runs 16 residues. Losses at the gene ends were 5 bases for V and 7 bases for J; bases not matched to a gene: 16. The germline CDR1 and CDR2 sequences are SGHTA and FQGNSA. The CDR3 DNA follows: TGTGCCAGCAGCCTACAGAGGGTCGGGGGGGCGCGGGAGCAGTACTTC. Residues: CASSLQRVGGAREQYF. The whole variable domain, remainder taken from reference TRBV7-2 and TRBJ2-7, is GAGVSQSPSNKVTEKGKDVELRCDPISGHTALYWYRQSLGQGLEFLIYFQGNSAPDKSGLPSDRFSAERTGGSVSTLTIQRTQQEDSAVYLCASSLQRVGGAREQYFGPGTRLTVT.

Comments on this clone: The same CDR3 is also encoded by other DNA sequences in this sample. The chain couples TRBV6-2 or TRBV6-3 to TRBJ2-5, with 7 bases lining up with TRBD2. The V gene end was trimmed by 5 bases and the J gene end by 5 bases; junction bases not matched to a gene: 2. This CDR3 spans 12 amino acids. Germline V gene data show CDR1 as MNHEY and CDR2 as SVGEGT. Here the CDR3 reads CASSPGGETQYF. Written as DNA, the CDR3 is TGTGCCAGCAGTCCCGGGGGGGAGACCCAGTACTTC.

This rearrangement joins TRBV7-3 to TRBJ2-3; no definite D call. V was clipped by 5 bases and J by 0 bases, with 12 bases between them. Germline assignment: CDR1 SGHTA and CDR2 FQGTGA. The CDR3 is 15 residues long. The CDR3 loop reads CASSLQASSTDTQYF. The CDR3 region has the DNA TGTGCCAGCAGCCTTCAGGCGTCTAGCACAGATACGCAGTATTTT.

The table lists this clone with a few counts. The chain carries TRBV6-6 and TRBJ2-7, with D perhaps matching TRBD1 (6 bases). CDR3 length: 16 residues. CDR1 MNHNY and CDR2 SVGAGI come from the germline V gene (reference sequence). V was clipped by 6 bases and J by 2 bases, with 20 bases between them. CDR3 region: CASSPAAGAYTYEQYF. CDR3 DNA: TGTGCCAGCAGCCCAGCGGCAGGGGCGTACACCTACGAGCAGTACTTC.

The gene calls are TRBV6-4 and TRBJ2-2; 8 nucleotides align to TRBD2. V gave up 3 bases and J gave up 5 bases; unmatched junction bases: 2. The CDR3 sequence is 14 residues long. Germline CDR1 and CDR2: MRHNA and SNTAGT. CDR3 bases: TGTGCCAGCAGTGAAGCGGGAGATACCGGGGAGCTGTTTTTT. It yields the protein CASSEAGDTGELFF.

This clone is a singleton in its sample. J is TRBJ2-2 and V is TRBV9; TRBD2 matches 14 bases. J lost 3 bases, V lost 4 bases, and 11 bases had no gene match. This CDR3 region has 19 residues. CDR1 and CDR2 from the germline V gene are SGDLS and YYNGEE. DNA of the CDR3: TGTGCCAGCAGCCCGCGGACTAGCGGGGGGCTGCGCGACACCGGGGAGCTGTTTTTT. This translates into CASSPRTSGGLRDTGELFF.

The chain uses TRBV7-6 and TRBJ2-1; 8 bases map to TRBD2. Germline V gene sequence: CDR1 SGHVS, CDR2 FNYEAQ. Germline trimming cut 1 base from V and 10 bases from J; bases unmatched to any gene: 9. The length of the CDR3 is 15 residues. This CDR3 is CASSLGGGLYYEQFF. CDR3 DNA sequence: TGTGCCAGCAGCTTAGGCGGGGGGCTATACTACGAGCAGTTCTTC.

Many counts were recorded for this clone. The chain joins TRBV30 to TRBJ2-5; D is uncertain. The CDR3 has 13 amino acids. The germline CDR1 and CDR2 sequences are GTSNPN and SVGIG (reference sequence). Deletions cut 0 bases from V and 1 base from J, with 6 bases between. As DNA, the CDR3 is TGTGCCTGGAGTGTTAACTCCCAAGAGACCCAGTACTTC. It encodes CAWSVNSQETQYF.

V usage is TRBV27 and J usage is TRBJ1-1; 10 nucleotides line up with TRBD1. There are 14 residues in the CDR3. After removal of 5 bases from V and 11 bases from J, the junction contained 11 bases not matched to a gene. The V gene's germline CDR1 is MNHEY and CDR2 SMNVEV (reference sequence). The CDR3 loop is CASSPRDRGVGAFF. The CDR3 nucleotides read TGTGCCAGCAGTCCCCGGGACAGGGGAGTAGGGGCTTTCTTT.

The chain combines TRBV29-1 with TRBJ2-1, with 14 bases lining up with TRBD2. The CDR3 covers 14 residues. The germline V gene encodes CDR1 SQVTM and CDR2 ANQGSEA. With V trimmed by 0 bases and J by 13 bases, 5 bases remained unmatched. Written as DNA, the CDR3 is TGCAGCGTTGAAGAACTGGGACTAGCGGGGGTTCAGTTCTTC. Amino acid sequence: CSVEELGLAGVQFF.

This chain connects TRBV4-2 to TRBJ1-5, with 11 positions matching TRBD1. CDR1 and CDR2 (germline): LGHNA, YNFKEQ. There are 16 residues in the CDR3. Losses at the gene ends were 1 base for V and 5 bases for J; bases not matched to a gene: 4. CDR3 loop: CASSQGTGGFDQPQHF. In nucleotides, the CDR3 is TGTGCCAGCAGCCAAGGGACAGGGGGCTTCGATCAGCCCCAGCATTTT.

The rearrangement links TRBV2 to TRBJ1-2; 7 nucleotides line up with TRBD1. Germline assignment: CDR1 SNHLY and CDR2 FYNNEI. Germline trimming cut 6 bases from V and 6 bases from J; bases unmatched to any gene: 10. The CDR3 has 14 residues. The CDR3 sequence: CASRNTGTAHGYTF. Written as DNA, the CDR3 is TGTGCCAGCAGGAATACCGGGACAGCCCATGGCTACACCTTC.

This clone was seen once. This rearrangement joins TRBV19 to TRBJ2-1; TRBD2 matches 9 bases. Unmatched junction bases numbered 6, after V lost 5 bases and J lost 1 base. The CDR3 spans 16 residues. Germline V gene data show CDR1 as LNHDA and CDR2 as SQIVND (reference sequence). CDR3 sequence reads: CASSDVAGGSYNEQFF. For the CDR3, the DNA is TGTGCCAGTAGTGATGTTGCGGGGGGGTCCTACAATGAGCAGTTCTTC.

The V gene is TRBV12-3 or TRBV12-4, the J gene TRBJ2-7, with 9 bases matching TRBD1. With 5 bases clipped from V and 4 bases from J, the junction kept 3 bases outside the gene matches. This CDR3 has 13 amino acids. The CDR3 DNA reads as TGTGCCAGCAGTCCGGGACAGGGTTACGAGCAGTACTTC. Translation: CASSPGQGYEQYF.

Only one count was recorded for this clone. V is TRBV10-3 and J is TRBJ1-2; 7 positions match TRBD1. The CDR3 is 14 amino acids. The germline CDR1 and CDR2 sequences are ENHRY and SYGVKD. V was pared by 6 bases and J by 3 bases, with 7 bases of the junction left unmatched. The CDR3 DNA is TGTGCCATCAGACCCGGTGACAGGGACTATGGCTACACCTTC. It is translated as CAIRPGDRDYGYTF.

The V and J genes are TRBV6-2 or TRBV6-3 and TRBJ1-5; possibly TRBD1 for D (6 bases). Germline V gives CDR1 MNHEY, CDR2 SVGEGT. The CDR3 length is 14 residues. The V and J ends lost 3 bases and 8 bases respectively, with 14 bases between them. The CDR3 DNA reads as TGTGCCAGCAGTTATTCCGGGCAGGGGAAGCCCCAGCATTTT. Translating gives CASSYSGQGKPQHF.

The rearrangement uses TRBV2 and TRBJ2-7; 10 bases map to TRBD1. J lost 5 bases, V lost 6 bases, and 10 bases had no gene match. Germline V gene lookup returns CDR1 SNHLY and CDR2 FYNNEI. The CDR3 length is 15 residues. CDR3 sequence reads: CASRRQGAISHEQYF. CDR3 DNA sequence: TGTGCCAGCAGACGACAGGGGGCGATTTCACACGAGCAGTACTTC.

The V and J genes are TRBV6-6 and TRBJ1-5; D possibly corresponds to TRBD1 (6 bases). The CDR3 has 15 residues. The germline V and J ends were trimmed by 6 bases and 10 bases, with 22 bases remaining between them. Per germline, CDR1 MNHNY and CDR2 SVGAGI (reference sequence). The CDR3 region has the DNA TGTGCCAGCAGCCCGGGACAAAGCAGTGCAGTCCCCCAGCATTTT. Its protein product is CASSPGQSSAVPQHF.

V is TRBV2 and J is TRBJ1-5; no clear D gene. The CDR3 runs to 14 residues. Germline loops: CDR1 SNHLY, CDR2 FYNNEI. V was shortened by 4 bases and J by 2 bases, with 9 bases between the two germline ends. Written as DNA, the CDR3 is TGTGCCAGCAGTGCCGGGATGGGCAATCAGCCCCAGCATTTT. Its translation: CASSAGMGNQPQHF.

The CDR3 DNA is TGCGCCAGCAGCTTGGCAGGTTCAATTTCAGGGAAATCTGGAAACACCATATATTTT. The encoded protein is CASSLAGSISGKSGNTIYF. This chain joins TRBV5-1 and TRBJ1-3; possibly TRBD1 for D (5 bases). The germline V gene encodes CDR1 SGHRS and CDR2 YFSETQ. The ends were cut back, 0 bases at V and 1 base at J, with 20 bases in the middle. CDR3 length: 19 amino acids.

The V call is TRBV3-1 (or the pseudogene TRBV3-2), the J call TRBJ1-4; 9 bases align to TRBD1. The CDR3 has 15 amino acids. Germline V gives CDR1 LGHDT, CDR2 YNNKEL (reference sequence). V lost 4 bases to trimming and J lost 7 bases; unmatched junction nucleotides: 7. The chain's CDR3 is CASSPPGTGREKLFF. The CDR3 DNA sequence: TGTGCCAGCAGCCCCCCCGGGACAGGGCGTGAAAAACTGTTTTTT.